Listed below are T cell receptor beta chains from one sample, sequenced in a study of CD8 T cells in Susac syndrome. One entry per CDR3 protein results from TCRdb running MiXCR on the immunoSEQ multiplex PCR reads. Seen here are about 130,000 distinct CDR3 sequences, about 93% observed once, and the top ten hold around 0.078%. What was sequenced was CD4+ T cells from PBMCs. The receptor set was obtained from a human donor in good health. Each CDR3 is given with its conserved first and last residue. The D gene is left open where the match is weak. A row's size may be missing; if present it is once, few, many or a size class.

V gene: TRBV12-3/TRBV12-4; clone size: .; D gene: .; J gene: TRBJ1-2; CDR3 DNA: TGTGCCAGCACCCTTAGGGGGTCCACCTTCTATGGCTACACCTTC; CDR3 protein: CASTLRGSTFYGYTF
V gene: TRBV6-5; clone size: .; D gene: TRBD1; J gene: TRBJ1-1; CDR3 DNA: TGTGCCAGCAGTTTGACAGGGCCTCTGAACACTGAAGCTTTCTTT; CDR3 protein: CASSLTGPLNTEAFF
V gene: TRBV20-1; clone size: few; D gene: TRBD2; J gene: TRBJ2-1; CDR3 DNA: TGCAGTGCTATGACTAGCGGGCGCGACAATGAGCAGTTCTTC; CDR3 protein: CSAMTSGRDNEQFF
V gene: TRBV3-1; clone size: .; D gene: TRBD2; J gene: TRBJ2-1; CDR3 DNA: TGTGCCAGCAGCCTTCTAGCGGGAGCGAGTAATGAGCAGTTCTTC; CDR3 protein: CASSLLAGASNEQFF
V gene: TRBV18; clone size: .; D gene: .; J gene: TRBJ1-5; CDR3 DNA: TGTGCCAGCTCACCATTAAGCAGTGAGCCCCAGCATTTT; CDR3 protein: CASSPLSSEPQHF
V gene: TRBV20-1; clone size: .; D gene: .; J gene: TRBJ2-2; CDR3 DNA: TGCAGTGCTAGACAGGCGAGCGGGGAGCTGTTTTTT; CDR3 protein: CSARQASGELFF
V gene: TRBV3-1; clone size: .; D gene: .; J gene: TRBJ1-2; CDR3 DNA: TGTGCCAGCAGCCAAGTTCTTGACGACCGCTATGGCTACACCTTC; CDR3 protein: CASSQVLDDRYGYTF
V gene: TRBV2; clone size: .; D gene: TRBD2; J gene: TRBJ2-7; CDR3 DNA: TGTGCCAGCAGTGAACTAGCGGGAGGGCCTCCCGAGCAGTACTTC; CDR3 protein: CASSELAGGPPEQYF
V gene: TRBV5-6; clone size: .; D gene: .; J gene: TRBJ2-1; CDR3 DNA: TGTGCCAGCAGCTTGGTCGAAAAGAACAATGAGCAGTTCTTC; CDR3 protein: CASSLVEKNNEQFF
V gene: TRBV5-6; clone size: .; D gene: TRBD1; J gene: TRBJ2-7; CDR3 DNA: TGTGCCAGCAGCCTGGCCAGGGGGACCTACGAGCAGTACTTC; CDR3 protein: CASSLARGTYEQYF
V gene: TRBV18; clone size: .; D gene: .; J gene: TRBJ2-6; CDR3 DNA: TGTGCCAGCTCACCGCAGGAATCTGGGGCCAACGTCCTGACTTTC; CDR3 protein: CASSPQESGANVLTF
V gene: TRBV2; clone size: .; D gene: .; J gene: TRBJ2-7; CDR3 DNA: TGTGCCAGCCAAGCTCGCCCTTTAAGCACCTACGAGCAGTACTTC; CDR3 protein: CASQARPLSTYEQYF
V gene: TRBV4-1; clone size: once; D gene: TRBD2; J gene: TRBJ2-1; CDR3 DNA: TGCGCCAGCAGCCAAGATCCCTTGGGACTAGCGGGGGGCTCCTACAATGAGCAGTTCTTC; CDR3 protein: CASSQDPLGLAGGSYNEQFF
V gene: TRBV6-2/TRBV6-3; clone size: .; D gene: TRBD2; J gene: TRBJ2-1; CDR3 DNA: TGTGCCAGCAGCACTAGACTAGCGGACAATGAGCAGTTCTTC; CDR3 protein: CASSTRLADNEQFF
V gene: TRBV19; clone size: .; D gene: .; J gene: TRBJ1-1; CDR3 DNA: TGTGCCAGTAGTGCCTGGACCCCAAGTAAGGACACTGAAGCTTTCTTT; CDR3 protein: CASSAWTPSKDTEAFF
V gene: TRBV20-1; clone size: .; D gene: .; J gene: TRBJ2-1; CDR3 DNA: TGCAGTGCTAGCGGGTCTAGCTCCTACAATGAGCAGTTCTTC; CDR3 protein: CSASGSSSYNEQFF
V gene: TRBV11-2; clone size: .; D gene: .; J gene: TRBJ1-2; CDR3 DNA: TGTGCCAGCAGCTTAGATGACAGATATGGCTACACCTTC; CDR3 protein: CASSLDDRYGYTF
V gene: TRBV7-2; clone size: once; D gene: TRBD1; J gene: TRBJ2-3; CDR3 DNA: TGTGCCAGCAGCCCCGAAATGACAGGGCCTTTTAATACGCAGTATTTT; CDR3 protein: CASSPEMTGPFNTQYF
V gene: TRBV20-1; clone size: .; D gene: TRBD2; J gene: TRBJ2-3; CDR3 DNA: TGCAGTGCCCTCCCCGGGGAGGGTAGGCTCGGTACGCAGTATTTT; CDR3 protein: CSALPGEGRLGTQYF
V gene: TRBV4-1; clone size: .; D gene: TRBD1; J gene: TRBJ1-2; CDR3 DNA: TGCGCCAGCACCGAAGCCCCGACGAGGACAGGGTTCAATGGCTACACCTTC; CDR3 protein: CASTEAPTRTGFNGYTF
V gene: TRBV20-1; clone size: .; D gene: TRBD1; J gene: TRBJ1-5; CDR3 DNA: TGCAGTGCTACCAAGTTAGACAGGGGACAGGCGGATCAGCCCCAGCATTTT; CDR3 protein: CSATKLDRGQADQPQHF
V gene: TRBV5-1; clone size: .; D gene: .; J gene: TRBJ2-3; CDR3 DNA: TGCGCCAGCAGCTTGGCTCGGGGGGCGTCCGGCACAGATACGCAGTATTTT; CDR3 protein: CASSLARGASGTDTQYF
V gene: TRBV20-1; clone size: .; D gene: .; J gene: TRBJ2-5; CDR3 DNA: TGCAGTGCTAGTCGGGACTCCCTGGGGGAGACCCAGTACTTC; CDR3 protein: CSASRDSLGETQYF
V gene: TRBV7-2; clone size: .; D gene: TRBD2; J gene: TRBJ2-5; CDR3 DNA: TGTGCCAGCAGCTTAGGACCTAGCGGGAGGGCCGGGGAGACCCAGTACTTC; CDR3 protein: CASSLGPSGRAGETQYF
V gene: TRBV10-3; clone size: once; D gene: TRBD2; J gene: TRBJ2-5; CDR3 DNA: TGTGCCATACTAGCGCGCCAGGGTGAGACCCAGTACTTC; CDR3 protein: CAILARQGETQYF
V gene: TRBV7-9; clone size: .; D gene: .; J gene: TRBJ1-4; CDR3 DNA: TGTGCCAGCAGCTCCTACCGGGACGACGAAAAACTGTTTTTT; CDR3 protein: CASSSYRDDEKLFF
V gene: TRBV18; clone size: .; D gene: .; J gene: TRBJ2-3; CDR3 DNA: TGTGCCAGCTCATCCGGACACTCTAGCACAGATACGCAGTATTTT; CDR3 protein: CASSSGHSSTDTQYF
V gene: TRBV7-9; clone size: .; D gene: .; J gene: TRBJ1-4; CDR3 DNA: TGTGCCAGCAGCTTAGTTGGTGACATTCGCGAAAAACTGTTTTTT; CDR3 protein: CASSLVGDIREKLFF
V gene: TRBV3-1; clone size: .; D gene: .; J gene: TRBJ2-6; CDR3 DNA: TGTGCCAGCAGCCCAAAGAGAAGCTCTGGGGCCAACGTCCTGACTTTC; CDR3 protein: CASSPKRSSGANVLTF
V gene: TRBV12-3/TRBV12-4; clone size: .; D gene: .; J gene: TRBJ2-1; CDR3 DNA: TGTGCCAGCAGTCCCCGCGGGATTTCCTACAATGAGCAGTTCTTC; CDR3 protein: CASSPRGISYNEQFF
V gene: TRBV6-1; clone size: .; D gene: TRBD2; J gene: TRBJ2-3; CDR3 DNA: TGTGCCAGCAGAACTAGCGGGATTGGCGGGACAGATACGCAGTATTTT; CDR3 protein: CASRTSGIGGTDTQYF
V gene: TRBV10-3; clone size: once; D gene: .; J gene: TRBJ1-5; CDR3 DNA: TGTGCCATCAGTGAGAGACAGGTCGGAGATCAGCCCCAGCATTTT; CDR3 protein: CAISERQVGDQPQHF
V gene: TRBV14; clone size: .; D gene: .; J gene: TRBJ2-2; CDR3 DNA: TGTGCCAGCAGCCAAGATGGGCGCACCGGGGAGCTGTTTTTT; CDR3 protein: CASSQDGRTGELFF
V gene: TRBV29-1; clone size: .; D gene: TRBD2; J gene: TRBJ2-3; CDR3 DNA: TGCAGCGTTGAAGTAGCTGGAGCGGGAGCGGGTACGCAGTATTTT; CDR3 protein: CSVEVAGAGAGTQYF
V gene: TRBV11-2; clone size: .; D gene: .; J gene: TRBJ2-7; CDR3 DNA: TGTGCCAGCAGCTTAGCTGGAGGTGAGGGCGACGAGCAGTACTTC; CDR3 protein: CASSLAGGEGDEQYF
V gene: TRBV7-9; clone size: .; D gene: .; J gene: TRBJ1-4; CDR3 DNA: TGTGCCAGCAGCTTCGCTGCGGTTCGCGAAAAACTGTTTTTT; CDR3 protein: CASSFAAVREKLFF
V gene: TRBV20-1; clone size: once; D gene: .; J gene: TRBJ1-2; CDR3 DNA: TGCAGTGCCCGGGGGGACTCTAACTATGGCTACACCTTC; CDR3 protein: CSARGDSNYGYTF
V gene: TRBV30; clone size: .; D gene: .; J gene: TRBJ1-5; CDR3 DNA: TGTGCCTGGAATGGCAGGGCGGGTCAGCCCCAGCATTTT; CDR3 protein: CAWNGRAGQPQHF
V gene: TRBV2; clone size: .; D gene: .; J gene: TRBJ1-4; CDR3 DNA: TGTGCCAGCAGCCCTCGTCCCACTAATGAAAAACTGTTTTTT; CDR3 protein: CASSPRPTNEKLFF
V gene: TRBV7-2; clone size: .; D gene: .; J gene: TRBJ2-1; CDR3 DNA: TGTGCCAGCAGCTTAAAGGGGAAGGTCCTCTACAATGAGCAGTTCTTC; CDR3 protein: CASSLKGKVLYNEQFF
V gene: TRBV20-1; clone size: .; D gene: .; J gene: TRBJ2-7; CDR3 DNA: TGCAGTGCCCCCGGGATTAGGGGCGACGAGCAGTACTTC; CDR3 protein: CSAPGIRGDEQYF